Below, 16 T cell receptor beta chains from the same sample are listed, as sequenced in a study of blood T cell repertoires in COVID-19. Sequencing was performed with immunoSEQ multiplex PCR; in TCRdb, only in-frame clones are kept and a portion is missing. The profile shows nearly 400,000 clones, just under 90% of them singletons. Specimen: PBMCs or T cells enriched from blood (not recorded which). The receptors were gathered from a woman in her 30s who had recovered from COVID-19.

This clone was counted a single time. As DNA, the CDR3 is TGTGCCTGGAGTGAGGGTGGAGGGCCTCTTAACTATGGCTACACCTTC. Translated, it gives CAWSEGGGPLNYGYTF. The chain combines TRBV30 with TRBJ1-2; the D is unclear. Per germline, CDR1 GTSNPN and CDR2 SVGIG (reference sequence). Trimming took off 1 base at V and 1 base at J, with 16 bases between the two ends. This CDR3 comprises 16 residues.

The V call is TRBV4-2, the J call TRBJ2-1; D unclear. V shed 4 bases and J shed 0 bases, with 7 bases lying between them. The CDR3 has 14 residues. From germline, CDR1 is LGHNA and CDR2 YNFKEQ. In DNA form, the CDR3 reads TGTGCCAGCAGCCCCCTAAACTCCTACAATGAGCAGTTCTTC. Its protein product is CASSPLNSYNEQFF.

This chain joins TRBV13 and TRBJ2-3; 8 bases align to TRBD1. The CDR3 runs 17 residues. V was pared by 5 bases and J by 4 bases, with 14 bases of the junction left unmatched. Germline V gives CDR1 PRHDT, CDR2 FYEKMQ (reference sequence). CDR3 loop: CASSHAADRVGPDTQYF. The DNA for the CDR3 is TGTGCCAGCAGCCACGCCGCGGACAGGGTGGGCCCAGATACGCAGTATTTT.

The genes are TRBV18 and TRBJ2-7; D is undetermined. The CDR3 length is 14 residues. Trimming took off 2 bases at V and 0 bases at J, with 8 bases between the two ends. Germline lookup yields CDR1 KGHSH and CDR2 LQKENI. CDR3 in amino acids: CASSPNWSSYEQYF. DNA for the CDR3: TGTGCCAGCTCACCAAACTGGAGCTCCTACGAGCAGTACTTC.

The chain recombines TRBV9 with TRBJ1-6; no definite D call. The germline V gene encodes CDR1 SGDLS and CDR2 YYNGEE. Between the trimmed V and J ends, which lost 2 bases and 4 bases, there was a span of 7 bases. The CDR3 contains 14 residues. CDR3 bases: TGTGCCAGCAGCGTGACAAGTTATAATTCACCCCTCCACTTT. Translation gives CASSVTSYNSPLHF.

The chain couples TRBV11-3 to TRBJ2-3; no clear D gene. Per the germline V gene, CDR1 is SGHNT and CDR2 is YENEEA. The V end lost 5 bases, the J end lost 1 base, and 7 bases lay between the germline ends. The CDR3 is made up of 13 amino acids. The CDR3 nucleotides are TGTGCCAGCAGCACTGTGGGCACAGATACGCAGTATTTT. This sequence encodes CASSTVGTDTQYF.

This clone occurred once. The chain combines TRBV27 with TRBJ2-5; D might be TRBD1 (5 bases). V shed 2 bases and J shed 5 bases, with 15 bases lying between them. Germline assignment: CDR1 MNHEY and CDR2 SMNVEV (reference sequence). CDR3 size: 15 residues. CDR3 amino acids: CASSLGALGGETQYF. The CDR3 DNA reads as TGTGCCAGCAGTTTAGGGGCCCTGGGTGGGGAGACCCAGTACTTC.

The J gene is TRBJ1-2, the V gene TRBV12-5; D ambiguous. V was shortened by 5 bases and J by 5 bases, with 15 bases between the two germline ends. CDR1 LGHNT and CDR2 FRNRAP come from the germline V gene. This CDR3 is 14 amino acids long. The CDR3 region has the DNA TGTGCTAGTGGTCTCCGCCCCGACTTATATGGCTACACCTTC. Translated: CASGLRPDLYGYTF.

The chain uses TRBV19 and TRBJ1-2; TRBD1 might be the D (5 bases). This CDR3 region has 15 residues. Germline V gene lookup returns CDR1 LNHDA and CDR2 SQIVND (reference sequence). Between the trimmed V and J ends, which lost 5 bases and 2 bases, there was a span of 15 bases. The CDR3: CASSAGGSGNYGYTF. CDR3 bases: TGTGCCAGTAGTGCCGGGGGTTCGGGGAACTATGGCTACACCTTC.

This CDR3 is CASSSTQGGEAFF. CDR3 DNA sequence: TGTGCCAGCTCATCAACTCAGGGGGGCGAAGCTTTCTTT. The rearrangement uses TRBV18 and TRBJ1-1; 7 positions agree with TRBD1. The CDR3 runs 13 residues. The V gene end was trimmed by 5 bases and the J gene end by 8 bases; junction bases not matched to a gene: 8. The germline V gene encodes CDR1 KGHSH and CDR2 LQKENI.

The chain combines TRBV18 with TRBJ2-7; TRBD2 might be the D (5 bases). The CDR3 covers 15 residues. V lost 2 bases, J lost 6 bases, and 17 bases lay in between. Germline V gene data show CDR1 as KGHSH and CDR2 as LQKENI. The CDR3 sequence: CASSPEWAGPVEQYF. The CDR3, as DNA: TGTGCCAGCTCACCAGAGTGGGCGGGTCCAGTCGAGCAGTACTTC.

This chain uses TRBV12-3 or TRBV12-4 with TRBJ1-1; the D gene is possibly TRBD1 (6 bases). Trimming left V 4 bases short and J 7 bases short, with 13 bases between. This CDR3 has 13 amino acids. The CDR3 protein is CASSWSNRVEAFF. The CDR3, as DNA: TGTGCCAGCAGTTGGAGCAACAGGGTTGAAGCTTTCTTT.

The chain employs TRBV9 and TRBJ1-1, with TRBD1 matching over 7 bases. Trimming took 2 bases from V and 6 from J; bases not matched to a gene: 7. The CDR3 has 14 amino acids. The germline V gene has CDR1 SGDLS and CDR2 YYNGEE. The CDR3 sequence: CASSVTGIFSEAFF. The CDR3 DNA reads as TGTGCCAGCAGCGTGACAGGGATTTTTTCTGAAGCTTTCTTT.

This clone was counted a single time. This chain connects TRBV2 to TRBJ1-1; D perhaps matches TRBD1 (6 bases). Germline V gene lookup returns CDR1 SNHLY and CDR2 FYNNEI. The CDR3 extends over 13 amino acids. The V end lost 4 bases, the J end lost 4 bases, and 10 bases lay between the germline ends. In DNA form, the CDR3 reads TGTGCCAGCAGTGTGGGCAGGGGCACTGAAGCTTTCTTT. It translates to CASSVGRGTEAFF.

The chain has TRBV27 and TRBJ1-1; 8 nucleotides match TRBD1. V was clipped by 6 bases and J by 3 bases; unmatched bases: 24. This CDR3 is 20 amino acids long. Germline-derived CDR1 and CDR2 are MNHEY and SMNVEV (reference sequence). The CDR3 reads CASRDRDRLEGRLPHTEAFF. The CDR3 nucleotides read TGTGCCAGCAGAGACCGGGACAGGTTAGAGGGACGTCTCCCACACACTGAAGCTTTCTTT.

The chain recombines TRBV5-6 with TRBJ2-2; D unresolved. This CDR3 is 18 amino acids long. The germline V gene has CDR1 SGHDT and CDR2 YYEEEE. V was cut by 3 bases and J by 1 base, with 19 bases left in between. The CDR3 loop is CASSSWFFRHENTGELFF. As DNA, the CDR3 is TGTGCCAGCAGCTCCTGGTTCTTCAGACACGAGAACACCGGGGAGCTGTTTTTT.